The next 25 T cell receptor beta chains were all read from a single sample in a study of cytomegalovirus exposure and HLA in healthy donors. Assay: immunoSEQ multiplex PCR; the TCRdb copy retains only in-frame clones and omits some. This table has around 150,000 clones, less than 90% appearing once. The specimen sequenced was PBMCs. The receptors shown here come from a woman aged 18-35 years in good health and CMV-seronegative.

This chain connects TRBV19 to TRBJ1-1; 8 positions match TRBD1. The CDR3 consists of 14 residues. The junction had 7 bases not matched to a gene; V was cut back by 6 bases and J by 4 bases. Looked up from germline, CDR1 is LNHDA and CDR2 is SQIVND (reference sequence). Written as DNA, the CDR3 is TGTGCCAGTAGGCCCGCAGGGGGCTCCACTGAAGCTTTCTTT. Encoded protein: CASRPAGGSTEAFF.

V is TRBV5-1 and J is TRBJ1-2, with a possible D match to TRBD1 (6 bases). Germline CDR1 SGHRS, CDR2 YFSETQ. The CDR3 extends over 16 amino acids. V was shortened by 1 base and J by 4 bases, with 17 bases between the two germline ends. The CDR3: CASSLLVRGGSYGYTF. The CDR3 nucleotides read TGCGCCAGCAGCTTGTTGGTCCGAGGGGGAAGCTATGGCTACACCTTC.

This clone was seen a handful of times. The V gene is TRBV6-5, the J gene TRBJ2-7; 12 bases are a match to TRBD2. The germline CDR1 and CDR2 sequences are MNHEY and SVGAGI. This CDR3 has 15 residues. The ends lost 6 bases at V and 2 bases at J; junction bases unmatched: 5. The CDR3 bases are TGTGCCAGCAGCCCTCTAGCGGGAGGGCCCTACGAGCAGTACTTC. Its translation: CASSPLAGGPYEQYF.

The rearrangement joins TRBV7-2 to TRBJ2-7; unclear D gene. Germline V gene data show CDR1 as SGHTA and CDR2 as FQGNSA. The CDR3 has 13 residues. Trimming shortened V by 5 bases and J by 4 bases, and 12 bases separated the two germline ends. This CDR3 reads CASSRSRGYEQYF. DNA for the CDR3: TGTGCCAGCAGCCGGTCGAGAGGATACGAGCAGTACTTC.

As DNA, the CDR3 is TGTGCCAGCAGTTTATCGTTAGGGACACCGAACTATGGCTACACCTTC. Its translation: CASSLSLGTPNYGYTF. This chain connects TRBV27 to TRBJ1-2, with D possibly being TRBD1 (6 bases). Germline CDR1 MNHEY, CDR2 SMNVEV (reference sequence). V was pared by 0 bases and J by 2 bases, with 13 bases between. The CDR3 is 16 amino acids.

This clone was picked up one time. This chain uses TRBV9 with TRBJ2-3; 8 nucleotides agree with TRBD2. The CDR3 contains 16 residues. From germline, CDR1 is SGDLS and CDR2 YYNGEE. Germline trimming cut 0 bases from V and 4 bases from J; bases unmatched to any gene: 7. CDR3 nucleotide sequence: TGTGCCAGCAGCGTAGATATCGGGGGGGTCCCAGATACGCAGTATTTT. Its translation is CASSVDIGGVPDTQYF.

The rearrangement joins TRBV2 to TRBJ1-1; no clear D gene. The germline gives CDR1 SNHLY, CDR2 FYNNEI. Trimming pared 6 bases from V and 3 bases from J, leaving 11 bases between. The CDR3 is 13 residues long. The CDR3, as DNA: TGTGCCAGCAGCCTCAGCGGGTACACTGAAGCTTTCTTT. Its protein is CASSLSGYTEAFF.

In this sample, this clone turned up once. The chain recombines TRBV18 with TRBJ2-1; the match to TRBD2 covers 7 bases. The germline gives CDR1 KGHSH, CDR2 LQKENI. The V segment lost 2 bases and the J segment 6 bases; nucleotides outside the gene matches: 7. This CDR3 has 15 amino acids. CDR3 sequence: CASSPTAGASNEQFF. CDR3 coding DNA: TGTGCCAGCTCACCAACGGCGGGAGCTTCCAATGAGCAGTTCTTC.

This clone was observed once. Other nucleotide sequences in the sample specify the same CDR3. The rearrangement uses TRBV5-6 and TRBJ1-1; D is undetermined. Germline assignment: CDR1 SGHDT and CDR2 YYEEEE. CDR3 length: 11 residues. V was pared by 0 bases and J by 9 bases, with 6 bases between. The DNA for the CDR3 is TGTGCCAGCAGCTTGGGGCAGAAAGCTTTCTTT. Its protein product is CASSLGQKAFF. The entire variable domain, with the rest obtained from reference TRBV5-6 and TRBJ1-1, is as follows: DAGVTQSPTHLIKTRGQQVTLRCSPKSGHDTVSWYQQALGQGPQFIFQYYEEEERQRGNFPDRFSGHQFPNYSSELNVNALLLGDSALYLCASSLGQKAFFGQGTRLTVV.

This clone was counted once. The chain employs TRBV5-5 and TRBJ1-2; perhaps TRBD1 as D (6 bases). The CDR3 length is 12 residues. Germline CDR1 reads SGHKS; CDR2 reads YYEKEE (reference sequence). Trimming took 4 bases from V and 4 from J, leaving 8 bases between them. The CDR3, as DNA: TGTGCCAGCAGCCCCAGGGGCTATGGCTACACCTTC. As protein: CASSPRGYGYTF.

The table lists this clone with a few counts. The CDR3 nucleotides read TGTGCCAGCAGCCGCGAAGCCTACAATGAGCAGTTCTTC. Its protein product is CASSREAYNEQFF. The chain is built from TRBV7-9 and TRBJ2-1; unclear D gene. The V end was cut by 5 bases, the J end by 2 bases, with 7 bases between. The CDR3 totals 13 residues. Germline-derived CDR1 and CDR2 are SEHNR and FQNEAQ (reference sequence). Looking up the rest from reference TRBV7-9 and TRBJ2-1 gives the full variable domain: DTGVSQNPRHKITKRGQNVTFRCDPISEHNRLYWYRQTLGQGPEFLTYFQNEAQLEKSRLLSDRFSAERPKGSFSTLEIQRTEQGDSAMYLCASSREAYNEQFFGPGTRLTVL.

The rearrangement links TRBV27 to TRBJ2-1; TRBD2 matches 13 bases. CDR3 size: 17 residues. Trimming took 9 bases from V and 5 from J; bases not matched to a gene: 13. Per the germline V gene, CDR1 is MNHEY and CDR2 is SMNVEV (reference sequence). The CDR3 sequence: CASSPQLAGGPHNEQFF. The CDR3 DNA reads as TGTGCCAGTAGCCCCCAACTAGCGGGAGGGCCCCACAATGAGCAGTTCTTC.

The chain combines TRBV10-3 with TRBJ1-3, with D uncertain. V shed 4 bases and J shed 4 bases, with 8 bases lying between them. The germline V gene has CDR1 ENHRY and CDR2 SYGVKD. This CDR3 region has 13 residues. CDR3 protein: CAISASQGNTIYF. The CDR3 DNA reads TGTGCCATCAGTGCCTCACAGGGAAACACCATATATTTT.

The chain has TRBV6-4 and TRBJ1-5; perhaps TRBD1 as D (6 bases). Deletions cut 3 bases from V and 6 bases from J, with 12 bases between. The germline V gene has CDR1 MRHNA and CDR2 SNTAGT. The CDR3 is made up of 14 amino acids. CDR3 in DNA: TGTGCCAGCAGTGAAGGGGGAACCCCTCAGCCCCAGCATTTT. It translates to CASSEGGTPQPQHF.

This chain connects TRBV5-4 to TRBJ2-5, with a tentative D call TRBD1 (6 bases). The CDR3 is made up of 15 amino acids. Per the germline V gene, CDR1 is SGHNT and CDR2 is YYREEE (reference sequence). V shed 4 bases and J shed 3 bases, with 16 bases lying between them. The CDR3 loop reads CASSPRPDRKETQYF. In nucleotides, the CDR3 is TGTGCCAGCAGCCCCCGACCTGACAGGAAAGAGACCCAGTACTTC. The full variable domain, completed using reference TRBV5-4 and TRBJ2-5, is ETGVTQSPTHLIKTRGQQVTLRCSSQSGHNTVSWYQQALGQGPQFIFQYYREEENGRGNFPPRFSGLQFPNYSSELNVNALELDDSALYLCASSPRPDRKETQYFGPGTRLLVL.

This clone was observed a few times. The chain is built from TRBV6-1 and TRBJ1-2, with TRBD1 as a possible D gene (5 bases). Germline values: CDR1 MNHNS, CDR2 SASEGT. CDR3 length: 15 amino acids. V was shortened by 3 bases and J by 5 bases, with 16 bases between the two germline ends. In DNA form, the CDR3 reads TGTGCCAGCAGTGATCTGGGACTGTCGATTTATGGCTACACCTTC. Protein product: CASSDLGLSIYGYTF.

The V and J genes are TRBV4-3 and TRBJ2-1; TRBD2 matches 11 bases. The CDR3 runs to 18 residues. Losses at the gene ends were 0 bases for V and 7 bases for J; bases not matched to a gene: 11. Germline CDR1 is LGHNA and CDR2 is YSLEER. The CDR3 loop is CASSQDFATSGEGNEQFF. The CDR3, as DNA: TGCGCCAGCAGCCAAGATTTCGCGACTAGCGGGGAAGGGAATGAGCAGTTCTTC.

The chain joins TRBV5-1 to TRBJ2-7; 9 bases are shared with TRBD1. Germline V gene sequence: CDR1 SGHRS, CDR2 YFSETQ. Trimming at V came to 4 bases and at J to 5 bases, leaving 4 bases not matched to a gene. The CDR3 extends over 13 amino acids. CDR3 amino acids: CASSEDRGHEQYF. The CDR3 coding sequence is TGCGCCAGCAGCGAGGACAGGGGCCACGAGCAGTACTTC. Combining the CDR3 with reference TRBV5-1 and TRBJ2-7 gives the whole variable domain KAGVTQTPRYLIKTRGQQVTLSCSPISGHRSVSWYQQTPGQGLQFLFEYFSETQRNKGNFPGRFSGRQFSNSRSEMNVSTLELGDSALYLCASSEDRGHEQYFGPGTRLTVT.

The V gene is TRBV6-1, the J gene TRBJ1-2; weak D call: TRBD1 (6 bases). Germline CDR1 and CDR2: MNHNS and SASEGT. The ends were cut back, 4 bases at V and 4 bases at J, with 13 bases in the middle. This CDR3 is built from 14 residues. The CDR3 reads CASSALDSPYGYTF. The CDR3 coding sequence is TGTGCCAGCAGTGCCCTGGACAGTCCCTATGGCTACACCTTC.

J is TRBJ1-1 and V is TRBV5-1; possible D gene TRBD1, 6 bases. Trimming removed 2 bases from V and 0 bases from J, with 17 bases in between. Germline CDR1 SGHRS, CDR2 YFSETQ. The CDR3 is 17 residues long. The CDR3, as DNA: TGCGCCAGCAGCTTAGGGGGTCCTCCTATTATGAACACTGAAGCTTTCTTT. Translation: CASSLGGPPIMNTEAFF.

V usage is TRBV19 and J usage is TRBJ2-3, with 9 nucleotides matching TRBD1. CDR3 size: 15 residues. With 4 bases clipped from V and 0 bases from J, the junction kept 2 bases outside the gene matches. Germline CDR1 is LNHDA and CDR2 is SQIVND (reference sequence). This CDR3 reads CASSNRGQSTDTQYF. The CDR3 DNA reads TGTGCCAGTAGTAACAGGGGGCAAAGCACAGATACGCAGTATTTT. Supplemented by reference TRBV19 and TRBJ2-3, the full variable domain reads DGGITQSPKYLFRKEGQNVTLSCEQNLNHDAMYWYRQDPGQGLRLIYYSQIVNDFQKGDIAEGYSVSREKKESFPLTVTSAQKNPTAFYLCASSNRGQSTDTQYFGPGTRLTVL.

This clone was seen a handful of times. The chain links TRBV5-6 to TRBJ2-5; 7 bases are a match to TRBD1. The CDR3 contains 15 residues. CDR1 is SGHDT, CDR2 YYEEEE, per germline. Trimming took 0 bases from V and 5 from J; bases not matched to a gene: 7. The CDR3 protein is CASSLGDSLWETQYF. CDR3 in DNA: TGTGCCAGCAGCTTGGGGGACAGTTTATGGGAGACCCAGTACTTC.

This chain links TRBV27 with TRBJ1-2; maybe TRBD1 (6 bases). CDR1 is MNHEY, CDR2 SMNVEV, per germline (reference sequence). This CDR3 comprises 13 residues. With 3 bases removed from V and 4 bases from J, the gap between germline ends came to 9 bases. The DNA of the CDR3 is TGTGCCAGCAGTTTTCGAGGGGGCTATGGCTACACCTTC. Translated: CASSFRGGYGYTF.

The sample holds one count of this clone. The chain combines TRBV7-2 with TRBJ2-1; TRBD1 matches at 12 bases. This CDR3 has 17 amino acids. V shed 5 bases and J 6 bases; nucleotides not matched to a gene: 11. CDR1 SGHTA and CDR2 FQGNSA come from the germline V gene. The CDR3 nucleotides are TGTGCCAGCAGCCCGAGGGGACAGGGGGCGCGTAGCAATGAGCAGTTCTTC. Its translation: CASSPRGQGARSNEQFF.

With respect to this clone: Other nucleotide sequences in the sample specify the same CDR3. The genes are TRBV5-1 and TRBJ1-1; perhaps TRBD1 as D (5 bases). The CDR3 has 14 residues. V was cut by 0 bases and J by 1 base, with 7 bases left in between. CDR1 and CDR2 from the germline V gene are SGHRS and YFSETQ. The DNA of the CDR3 is TGCGCCAGCAGCTTGGACAGGCCGAACACTGAAGCTTTCTTT. It codes for CASSLDRPNTEAFF.